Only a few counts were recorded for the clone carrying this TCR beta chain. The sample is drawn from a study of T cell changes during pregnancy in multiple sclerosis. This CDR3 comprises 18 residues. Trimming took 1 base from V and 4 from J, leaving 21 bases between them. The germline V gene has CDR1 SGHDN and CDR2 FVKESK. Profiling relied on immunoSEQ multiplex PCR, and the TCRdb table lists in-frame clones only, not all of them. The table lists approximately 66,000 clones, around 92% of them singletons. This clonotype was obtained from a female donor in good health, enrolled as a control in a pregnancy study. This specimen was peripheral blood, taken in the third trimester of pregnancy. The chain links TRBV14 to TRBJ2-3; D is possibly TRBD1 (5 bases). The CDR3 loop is CASSQVPVTVSPADTQYF. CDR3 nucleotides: TGTGCCAGCAGCCAAGTACCGGTGACAGTTTCTCCAGCAGATACGCAGTATTTT.